A single sample is the source of the 20 T cell receptor beta chains below, sequenced in a study of metastatic and nonmetastatic thyroid tumors. There were no patients who had received any treatment before thyroid surgery. TCRdb reanalyzed the PCR reads with MiXCR. The sample records approximately 15,000 clones, roughly 13% being singletons. Sequenced: blood. Source of these receptors: a female donor with papillary thyroid cancer or a benign thyroid nodule (not recorded which). Some clones in this sample may be carry-over from other donors' samples.

The table lists this clone with many counts. The V call is TRBV20-1, the J call TRBJ2-1, with D possibly called TRBD1 or TRBD2 (6 bases each). The germline V gene has CDR1 DFQATT and CDR2 SNEGSKA (reference sequence). The CDR3 covers 11 residues. Trimming pared 8 bases from V and 7 bases from J, leaving 12 bases between. CDR3 DNA sequence: TGCAGTCCCCGGGGGCCGAATGAGCAGTTCTTC. Its translation is CSPRGPNEQFF.

The chain has TRBV28 and TRBJ2-7; D unresolved. Germline CDR1 and CDR2: MDHEN and SYDVKM. The V and J ends lost 6 bases and 6 bases respectively, with 15 bases between them. The CDR3 extends over 13 amino acids. CDR3 amino acids: CASRIRESLEQYF. The DNA for the CDR3 is TGTGCCAGCAGAATCCGAGAGTCCCTCGAGCAGTACTTC.

Many counts were recorded for this clone. This chain joins TRBV5-1 and TRBJ1-5, with D unclear. Germline values: CDR1 SGHRS, CDR2 YFSETQ. The CDR3 runs to 14 residues. V was cut by 0 bases and J by 0 bases, with 4 bases left in between. Written as DNA, the CDR3 is TGCGCCAGCAGCTTGGGCGGTAGCAATCAGCCCCAGCATTTT. It yields the protein CASSLGGSNQPQHF.

This clone was seen many times. V usage is TRBV6-5 and J usage is TRBJ2-7; D is undetermined. Germline V gene lookup returns CDR1 MNHEY and CDR2 SVGAGI. V was clipped by 2 bases and J by 2 bases, with 10 bases between them. The CDR3 loop spans 14 amino acids. The CDR3 protein is CASSYLGSAYEQYF. CDR3 DNA: TGTGCCAGCAGTTACCTCGGAAGTGCCTACGAGCAGTACTTC.

This clone has a handful of counts. This clone may be a read error of a much larger clone one base away. The V and J genes are TRBV5-4 and TRBJ2-3, with a tentative D call TRBD2 (6 bases). Between the trimmed V and J ends, which lost 4 bases and 7 bases, there was a span of 19 bases. This CDR3 is 15 amino acids long. The germline gives CDR1 SGHNT, CDR2 YYREEE (reference sequence). CDR3 loop: CASSLAAIGSYTQYF. Written as DNA, the CDR3 is TGTGCCAGCAGCCTGGCCGCTATCGGGAGTTATACGCAGTATTTT.

Only a few counts were recorded for this clone. V gene TRBV19 combines with J gene TRBJ1-6; 7 bases align to TRBD1. Germline CDR1 and CDR2: LNHDA and SQIVND (reference sequence). Trimming at V came to 6 bases and at J to 9 bases, leaving 8 bases not matched to a gene. The CDR3 is 14 residues long. CDR3 sequence (DNA): TGTGCCAGTAGCCAGACAGGGTTTAGTTCACCCCTCCACTTT. This gives the protein CASSQTGFSSPLHF.

The genes are TRBV5-1 and TRBJ2-3; D is undetermined. Trimming cost V 0 bases and J 1 base, with 6 bases left between them. Germline V gene data show CDR1 as SGHRS and CDR2 as YFSETQ. The CDR3 spans 14 residues. CDR3 sequence: CASSLELGTDTQYF. The CDR3 nucleotides read TGCGCCAGCAGCTTGGAGTTGGGCACAGATACGCAGTATTTT.

This clone has a count of ten or more. This rearrangement joins TRBV7-2 to TRBJ2-1, with D hard to call. The CDR3 covers 13 residues. CDR1 SGHTA and CDR2 FQGNSA come from the germline V gene. V was trimmed by 7 bases and J by 4 bases, leaving 11 bases between them. The CDR3 coding sequence is TGTGCCAGCACCCCGTCTTCGTACAATGAGCAGTTCTTC. Translating it yields CASTPSSYNEQFF.

The chain is built from TRBV13 and TRBJ1-2; D unresolved. Trimming pared 5 bases from V and 2 bases from J, leaving 9 bases between. Germline V gene lookup returns CDR1 PRHDT and CDR2 FYEKMQ (reference sequence). This CDR3 is 13 amino acids long. The CDR3 sequence is CASSPQMNYGYTF. CDR3 nucleotides: TGTGCCAGCAGCCCGCAGATGAACTATGGCTACACCTTC.

This rearrangement joins TRBV12-3 or TRBV12-4 to TRBJ1-1; D is possibly TRBD1 (6 bases). Trimming cost V 6 bases and J 2 bases, with 10 bases left between them. This CDR3 region has 13 residues. The CDR3 here is CASREGGNTEAFF. The DNA for the CDR3 is TGTGCCAGCAGGGAAGGGGGAAACACTGAAGCTTTCTTT.

J is TRBJ1-2 and V is TRBV2; TRBD1 is a possible D gene (5 bases). CDR1 is SNHLY, CDR2 FYNNEI, per germline. V gave up 5 bases and J gave up 6 bases, with 25 bases separating them. This CDR3 contains 17 residues. DNA for the CDR3: TGTGCCAGCAGTAGGGGTGGGGGTCCGGATGGATTCCATGGCTACACCTTC. It specifies CASSRGGGPDGFHGYTF.

This clone was found many times. This chain joins TRBV6-1 and TRBJ2-3; 9 nucleotides line up with TRBD1. This CDR3 is built from 15 residues. Trimming at V came to 5 bases and at J to 0 bases, leaving 3 bases not matched to a gene. Germline assignment: CDR1 MNHNS and CDR2 SASEGT. CDR3 protein: CASSRQGESTDTQYF. The CDR3 bases are TGTGCCAGCAGTCGACAGGGGGAAAGCACAGATACGCAGTATTTT.

This clone was detected ten times or more. A much larger clone lies a single base off, so this may be a read error. The genes are TRBV20-1 and TRBJ2-5; unclear D gene. Germline V gene lookup returns CDR1 DFQATT and CDR2 SNEGSKA (reference sequence). The CDR3 sequence is 15 residues long. V was pared by 5 bases and J by 3 bases, with 19 bases between. CDR3 amino acids: CSAPLVGWIKETQYF. The CDR3 DNA is TGCAGTGCTCCTCTAGTAGGCTGGATTAAAGAGACCCAGTACTTC.

Within the sample, this clone is medium-sized. The V gene is TRBV28, the J gene TRBJ2-1; a possible D gene is TRBD2 (6 bases). The V gene's germline CDR1 is MDHEN and CDR2 SYDVKM. The CDR3 runs 17 residues. V lost 5 bases and J lost 2, with 19 bases in between. The DNA of the CDR3 is TGTGCCAGCAGTCCGATCCTTCTAGCGCCGACCTACAATGAGCAGTTCTTC. As protein: CASSPILLAPTYNEQFF.

At least ten counts were recorded for this clone. The chain is built from TRBV5-1 and TRBJ1-5; a weak D match, TRBD1 (5 bases). CDR3 size: 16 residues. In germline, CDR1 is SGHRS, CDR2 YFSETQ. Trimming cost V 1 base and J 5 bases, with 16 bases left between them. The CDR3 bases are TGCGCCAGCAGCTTGAATCCGGGGGACCCCCATCAGCCCCAGCATTTT. Amino acid sequence: CASSLNPGDPHQPQHF.

By frequency in the sample, this clone is medium-sized. The chain joins TRBV6-1 to TRBJ2-7; D not resolved. V lost 6 bases and J 0 bases, leaving 15 bases between the germline ends. The CDR3 is made up of 15 amino acids. CDR1 is MNHNS and CDR2 is SASEGT in the germline V gene. The CDR3 sequence: CASRSLPESSYEQYF. CDR3 coding DNA: TGTGCCAGCAGATCCCTCCCGGAAAGCTCCTACGAGCAGTACTTC.

Notes on this clone: A much larger clone is a single base away; this may be a read error. Other DNA variants within this sample encode the same CDR3. This chain joins TRBV20-1 and TRBJ1-1; no clear D gene. Germline V gene sequence: CDR1 DFQATT, CDR2 SNEGSKA (reference sequence). CDR3 length: 11 residues. V was trimmed by 6 bases and J by 4 bases, leaving 9 bases between them. The CDR3 is CSAVKSTEAFF. In DNA form, the CDR3 reads TGCAGTGCGGTGAAGAGCACTGAAGCTTTCTTT.

In its sample, this clone ranks as medium-sized. The rearrangement uses TRBV6-2 or TRBV6-3 and TRBJ2-1; D remains unclear. The ends were cut back, 7 bases at V and 7 bases at J, with 17 bases in the middle. The germline gives CDR1 MNHEY, CDR2 SVGEGT. CDR3 length: 14 residues. CDR3 sequence reads: CASTPPGPWNEQFF. The DNA of the CDR3 is TGTGCCAGCACCCCTCCCGGGCCGTGGAATGAGCAGTTCTTC.

Many counts were recorded for this clone. The rearrangement uses TRBV20-1 and TRBJ1-1, with D uncertain. CDR3 length equals 11 residues. Germline values: CDR1 DFQATT, CDR2 SNEGSKA (reference sequence). The CDR3 DNA reads as TGCACCCCGGTGGGGAACACTGAAGCTTTCTTT. It is translated as CTPVGNTEAFF.

In this sample, this clone turned up a few times. This chain's CDR3 is CASSNPPGQGRNEQYF. DNA for the CDR3: TGTGCCAGCAGCAACCCCCCGGGACAGGGGCGTAACGAGCAGTACTTC. The chain uses TRBV5-4 and TRBJ2-7, with 10 nucleotides matching TRBD1. The germline CDR1 and CDR2 sequences are SGHNT and YYREEE (reference sequence). There are 16 residues in the CDR3. V shed 4 bases, J shed 5 bases, and the junction held 12 bases outside the gene matches.